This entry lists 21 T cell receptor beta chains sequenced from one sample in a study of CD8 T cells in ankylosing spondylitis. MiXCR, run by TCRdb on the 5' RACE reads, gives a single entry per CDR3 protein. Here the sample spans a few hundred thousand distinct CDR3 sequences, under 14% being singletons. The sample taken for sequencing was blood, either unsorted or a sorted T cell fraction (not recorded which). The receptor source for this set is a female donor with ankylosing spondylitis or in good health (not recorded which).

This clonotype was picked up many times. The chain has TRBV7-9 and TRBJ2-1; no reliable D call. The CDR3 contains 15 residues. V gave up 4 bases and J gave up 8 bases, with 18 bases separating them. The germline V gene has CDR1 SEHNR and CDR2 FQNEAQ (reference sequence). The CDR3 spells CASSSNGRKLDEQFF. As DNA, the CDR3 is TGTGCCAGCAGCTCAAACGGACGCAAGCTGGATGAGCAGTTCTTC.

The CDR3 DNA reads TGCGCCAGCAGTTCCGGGACAGCGATAAACTCTGGAAACACCATATATTTT. This translates into CASSSGTAINSGNTIYF. The chain couples TRBV10-2 to TRBJ1-3, with 7 bases lining up with TRBD1. The germline gives CDR1 WSHSY, CDR2 SAAADI. J was trimmed by 0 bases and V by 5 bases; bases with no gene match: 10. The CDR3 covers 17 residues.

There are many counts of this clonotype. The CDR3 bases are TGTGCCATCAGTGGAGTCGATGCAGGGACAGCTTTCTTT. It yields the protein CAISGVDAGTAFF. The chain is built from TRBV10-3 and TRBJ1-1; the D gene is possibly TRBD1 (5 bases). V was shortened by 4 bases and J by 10 bases, with 16 bases between the two germline ends. The germline V gene has CDR1 ENHRY and CDR2 SYGVKD. CDR3 length: 13 amino acids.

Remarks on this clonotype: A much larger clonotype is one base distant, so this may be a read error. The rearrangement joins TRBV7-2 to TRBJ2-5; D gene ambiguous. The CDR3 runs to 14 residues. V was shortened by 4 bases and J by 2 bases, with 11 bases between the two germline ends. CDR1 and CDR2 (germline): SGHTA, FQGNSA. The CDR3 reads CASSSSAAQETQYF. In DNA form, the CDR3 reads TGTGCCAGCAGCTCAAGCGCAGCTCAAGAGACCCAGTACTTC. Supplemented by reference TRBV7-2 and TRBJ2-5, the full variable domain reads GAGVSQSPSNKVTEKGKDVELRCDPISGHTALYWYRQSLGQGLEFLIYFQGNSAPDKSGLPSDRFSAERTGGSVSTLTIQRTQQEDSAVYLCASSSSAAQETQYFGPGTRLLVL.

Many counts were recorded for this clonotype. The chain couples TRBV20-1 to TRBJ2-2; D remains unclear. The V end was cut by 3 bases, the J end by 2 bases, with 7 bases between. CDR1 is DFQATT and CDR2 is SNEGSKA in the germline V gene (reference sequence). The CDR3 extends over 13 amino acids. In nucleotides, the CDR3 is TGCAGTGCTAGGGGGTTTAACACCGGGGAGCTGTTTTTT. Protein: CSARGFNTGELFF.

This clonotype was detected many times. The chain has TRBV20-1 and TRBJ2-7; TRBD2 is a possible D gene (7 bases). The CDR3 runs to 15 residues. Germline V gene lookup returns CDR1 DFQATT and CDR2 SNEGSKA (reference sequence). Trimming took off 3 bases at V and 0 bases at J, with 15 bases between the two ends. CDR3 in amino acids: CSASVGGGFSYEQYF. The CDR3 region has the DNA TGCAGTGCTAGCGTAGGGGGGGGTTTCTCCTACGAGCAGTACTTC.

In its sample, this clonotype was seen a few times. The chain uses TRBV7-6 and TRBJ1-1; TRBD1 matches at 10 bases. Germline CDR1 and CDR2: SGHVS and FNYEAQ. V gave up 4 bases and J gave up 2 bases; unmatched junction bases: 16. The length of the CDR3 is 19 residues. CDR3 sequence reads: CASSSLFDRGQVINTEAFF. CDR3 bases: TGTGCCAGCAGCTCGCTCTTCGACAGGGGGCAGGTTATAAACACTGAAGCTTTCTTT.

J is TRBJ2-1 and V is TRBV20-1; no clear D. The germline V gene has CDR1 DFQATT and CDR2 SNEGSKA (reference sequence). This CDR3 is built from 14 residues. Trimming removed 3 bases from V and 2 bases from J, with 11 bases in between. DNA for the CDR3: TGCAGTGCTAGTCACGGCCGCGCCTACAATGAGCAGTTCTTC. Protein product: CSASHGRAYNEQFF.

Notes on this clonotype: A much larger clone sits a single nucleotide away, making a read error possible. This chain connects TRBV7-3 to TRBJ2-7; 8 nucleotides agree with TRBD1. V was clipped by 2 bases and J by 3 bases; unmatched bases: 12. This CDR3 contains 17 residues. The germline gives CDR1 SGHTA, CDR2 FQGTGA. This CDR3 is CASSLDGPSGGIYEQYF. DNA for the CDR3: TGTGCCAGCAGCTTAGATGGTCCGTCAGGGGGCATCTACGAGCAGTACTTC.

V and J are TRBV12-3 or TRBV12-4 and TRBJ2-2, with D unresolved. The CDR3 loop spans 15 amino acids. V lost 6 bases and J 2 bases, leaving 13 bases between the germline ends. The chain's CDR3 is CASSPGPFNTGELFF. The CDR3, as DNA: TGTGCCAGCAGCCCCGGACCCTTCAACACCGGGGAGCTGTTTTTT.

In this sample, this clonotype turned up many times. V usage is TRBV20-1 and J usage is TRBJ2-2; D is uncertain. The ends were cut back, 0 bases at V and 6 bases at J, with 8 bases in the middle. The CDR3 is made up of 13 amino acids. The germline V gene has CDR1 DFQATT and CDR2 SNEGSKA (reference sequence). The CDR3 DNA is TGCAGTGCTAGAGAGATCATGGCCGGGGAGCTGTTTTTT. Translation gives CSAREIMAGELFF.

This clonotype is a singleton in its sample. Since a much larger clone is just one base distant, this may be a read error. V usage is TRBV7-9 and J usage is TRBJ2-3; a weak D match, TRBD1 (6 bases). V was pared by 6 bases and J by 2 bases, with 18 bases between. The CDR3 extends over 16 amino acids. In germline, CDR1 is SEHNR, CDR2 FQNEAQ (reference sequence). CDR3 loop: CASRLDRSGFTDTQYF. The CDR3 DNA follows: TGTGCCAGCAGACTCGACAGGTCCGGCTTCACAGATACGCAGTATTTT.

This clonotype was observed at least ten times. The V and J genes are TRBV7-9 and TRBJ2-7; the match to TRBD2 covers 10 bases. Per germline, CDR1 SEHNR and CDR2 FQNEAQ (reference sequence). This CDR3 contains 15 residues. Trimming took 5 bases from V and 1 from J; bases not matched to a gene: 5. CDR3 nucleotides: TGTGCCAGCAGCCCGCAGGGACTAGCGTCCTACGAGCAGTACTTC. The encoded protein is CASSPQGLASYEQYF.

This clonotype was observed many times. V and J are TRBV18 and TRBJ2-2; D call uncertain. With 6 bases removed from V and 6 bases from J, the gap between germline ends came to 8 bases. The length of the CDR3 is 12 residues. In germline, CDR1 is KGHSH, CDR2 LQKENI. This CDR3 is CASSLAAGELFF. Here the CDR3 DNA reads TGTGCCAGCTCCCTCGCGGCCGGGGAGCTGTTTTTT.

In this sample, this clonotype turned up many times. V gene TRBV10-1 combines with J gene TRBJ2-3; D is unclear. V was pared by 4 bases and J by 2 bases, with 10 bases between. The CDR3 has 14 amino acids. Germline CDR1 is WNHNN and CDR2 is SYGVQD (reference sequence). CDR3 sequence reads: CASSAPGHTDTQYF. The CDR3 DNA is TGCGCCAGCAGTGCCCCGGGTCACACAGATACGCAGTATTTT.

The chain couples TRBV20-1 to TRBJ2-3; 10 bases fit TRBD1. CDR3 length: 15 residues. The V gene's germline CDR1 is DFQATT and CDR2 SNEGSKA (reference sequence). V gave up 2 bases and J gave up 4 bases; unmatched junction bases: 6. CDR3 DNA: TGCAGTGCTAGACCCGGGACAGGGGCCGCAGATACGCAGTATTTT. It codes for CSARPGTGAADTQYF.

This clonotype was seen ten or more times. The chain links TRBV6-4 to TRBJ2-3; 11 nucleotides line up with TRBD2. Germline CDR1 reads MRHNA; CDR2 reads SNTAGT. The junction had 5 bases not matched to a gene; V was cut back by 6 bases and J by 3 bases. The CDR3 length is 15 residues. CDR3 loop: CASRLTSGVTDTQYF. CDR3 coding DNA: TGTGCCAGCAGACTGACTAGCGGGGTGACAGATACGCAGTATTTT.

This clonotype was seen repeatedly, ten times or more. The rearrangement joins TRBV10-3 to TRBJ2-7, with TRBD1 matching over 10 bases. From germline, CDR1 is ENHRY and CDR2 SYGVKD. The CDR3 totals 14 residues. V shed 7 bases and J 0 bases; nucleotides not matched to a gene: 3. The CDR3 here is CAITRTGGSYEQYF. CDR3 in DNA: TGTGCCATCACCAGGACAGGGGGCTCCTACGAGCAGTACTTC.

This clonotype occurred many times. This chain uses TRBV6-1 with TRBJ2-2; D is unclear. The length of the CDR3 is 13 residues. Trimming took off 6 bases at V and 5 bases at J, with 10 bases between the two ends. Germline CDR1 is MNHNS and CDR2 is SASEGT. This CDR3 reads CASSPSSTGELFF. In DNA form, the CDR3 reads TGTGCCAGCAGCCCCTCCTCTACCGGGGAGCTGTTTTTT.

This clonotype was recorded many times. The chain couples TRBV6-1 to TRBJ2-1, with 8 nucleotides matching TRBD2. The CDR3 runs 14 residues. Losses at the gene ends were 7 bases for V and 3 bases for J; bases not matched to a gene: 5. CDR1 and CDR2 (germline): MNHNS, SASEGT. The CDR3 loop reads CASTRGGRYNEQFF. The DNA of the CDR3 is TGTGCCAGCACACGGGGGGGCCGCTACAATGAGCAGTTCTTC.

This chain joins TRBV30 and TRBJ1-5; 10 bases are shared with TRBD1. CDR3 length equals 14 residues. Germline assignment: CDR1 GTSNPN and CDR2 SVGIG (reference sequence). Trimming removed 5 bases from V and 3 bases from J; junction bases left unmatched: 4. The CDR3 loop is CAWATGGNNQPQHF. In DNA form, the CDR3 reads TGTGCCTGGGCGACAGGGGGCAACAATCAGCCCCAGCATTTT.